This TCR beta chain came from a study of blood T cell repertoires in COVID-19. Study at large: Both acute and convalescent COVID-19 samples were obtained from the United States, Italy and Spain. T cells, B-cell-depleted T cells, or PBMCs supplied cDNA or gDNA.

In the authors' workflow: Estimation of nucleated cell counts relied on the amplification of reference gene primers. Assay: immunoSEQ multiplex PCR; the TCRdb copy retains only in-frame clones and omits some. D and trimming were read from the DNA, whereas the V and J calls and clone size are those reported in that table. The sample shows about 160,000 clones, about 91% of them seen only once. This clone turned up a few times. The sequence came from a woman aged 60-70 years who had recovered from COVID-19. The material sequenced was peripheral blood.

The CDR3 coding sequence is TGTGCCAGCAGTTTAAGGACAAACACTGAAGCTTTCTTT. Its translation is CASSLRTNTEAFF. The chain uses TRBV27 and TRBJ1-1; D may be TRBD1 (5 bases). V lost 2 bases, J lost 2 bases, and 6 bases lay in between. The CDR3 covers 13 residues. Germline V gene sequence: CDR1 MNHEY, CDR2 SMNVEV (reference sequence).